This TCR beta chain was captured by sequencing in a study of beta chain features in type 1 diabetes. Study-level findings and limits: Among all four CD4+ subsets, Type 1 diabetes patients had TCRB CDR3s that were moderately but significantly shorter. The VDJ junctions of type 1 diabetes patients carried fewer insertions and more deletions. These data did not resolve whether HLA type affects TCRB rearrangement. A possible short-template PCR bias applies equally to patients and controls.

In all sorted populations, purity surpassed 98%. Expressed TCRB transcripts were sequenced after all isolated RNA was converted to cDNA. Sequenced by immunoSEQ multiplex PCR; TCRdb stores in-frame clones only, minus some. The table includes approximately 170,000 clones, around 8% detected once. The CDR3 runs 14 residues. Looked up from germline, CDR1 is SNHLY and CDR2 is FYNNEI. Deletions cut 3 bases from V and 6 bases from J, with 12 bases between. With respect to this clone: Its specificity is not known.

Sequences were obtained from central memory CD4+ T cells from blood. The origin of this receptor is a woman aged 40 to 50 with type 1 diabetes. The genes are TRBV2 and TRBJ1-5; perhaps TRBD1 as D (6 bases). The CDR3 coding sequence is TGTGCCAGCAGTGAGCAGGGACAACGTCAGCCCCAGCATTTT. Encoded protein: CASSEQGQRQPQHF.